This passage covers 27 T cell receptor beta chains from one sample sequenced in a study of cytomegalovirus exposure and HLA in healthy donors. Amplification used 60 Vbeta primers and 13 Jbeta primers. Data came from immunoSEQ multiplex PCR; TCRdb stores just in-frame clones and leaves some out. The table lists 110,000 or so clones, approximately 8% of them singletons. Sequences were obtained from PBMCs. The receptors were sampled from a middle-aged woman in good health and CMV-seropositive.

The chain employs TRBV6-4 and TRBJ2-1, with 12 bases matching TRBD2. This CDR3 is 16 amino acids long. V shed 5 bases, J shed 3 bases, and the junction held 5 bases outside the gene matches. Germline CDR1 and CDR2: MRHNA and SNTAGT. The CDR3 loop is CASSISTSGGYNEQFF. For the CDR3, the DNA is TGTGCCAGCAGTATCTCGACTAGCGGGGGCTACAATGAGCAGTTCTTC.

In its sample, this clone was seen a few times. The V gene is TRBV6-1, the J gene TRBJ2-7; 10 nucleotides align to TRBD2. The V gene's germline CDR1 is MNHNS and CDR2 SASEGT. Trimming at V came to 2 bases and at J to 2 bases, leaving 3 bases not matched to a gene. The CDR3 is 15 residues long. The DNA of the CDR3 is TGTGCCAGCAGTGAACGGCTAGCGGGGGCCTACGAGCAGTACTTC. It codes for CASSERLAGAYEQYF.

This chain joins TRBV20-1 and TRBJ2-5; D remains ambiguous. Between the trimmed V and J ends, which lost 5 bases and 5 bases, there was a span of 6 bases. Looked up from germline, CDR1 is DFQATT and CDR2 is SNEGSKA (reference sequence). This CDR3 is 10 amino acids long. The CDR3 nucleotides read TGCAGTGCTGTGCGGGAGACCCAGTACTTC. Residues: CSAVRETQYF.

A few counts support this clone. The genes are TRBV19 and TRBJ2-2, with unresolved D. The ends were cut back, 5 bases at V and 4 bases at J, with 11 bases in the middle. CDR1 LNHDA and CDR2 SQIVND come from the germline V gene (reference sequence). The CDR3 covers 14 residues. The CDR3 sequence: CASSGQIGTGELFF. The CDR3 nucleotides are TGTGCCAGTAGTGGGCAGATCGGCACCGGGGAGCTGTTTTTT.

This clone showed up just a few times. The chain carries TRBV19 and TRBJ2-7; tentative D call: TRBD2 (5 bases). CDR3 length: 14 amino acids. CDR1 LNHDA and CDR2 SQIVND come from the germline V gene (reference sequence). Trimming pared 3 bases from V and 4 bases from J, leaving 13 bases between. This CDR3 reads CASSIDFGSYEQYF. The CDR3 nucleotides read TGTGCCAGTAGTATCGATTTTGGGAGTTACGAGCAGTACTTC.

This clone has more than one count but fewer than ten. This chain uses TRBV5-1 with TRBJ1-4; 10 nucleotides agree with TRBD1. Per germline, CDR1 SGHRS and CDR2 YFSETQ. The CDR3 runs to 17 residues. J gave up 7 bases and V 4 bases, and 13 bases lay outside the gene matches. CDR3 residues: CASSARQGAAGVEKLFF. CDR3 nucleotides: TGCGCCAGCAGCGCCCGACAGGGGGCGGCCGGGGTTGAAAAACTGTTTTTT.

This clone was picked up a small number of times. The chain couples TRBV7-9 to TRBJ2-2; D is ambiguous. CDR3 length equals 14 residues. Germline V lookup: CDR1 SEHNR, CDR2 FQNEAQ (reference sequence). V lost 2 bases, J lost 0 bases, and 4 bases lay in between. For the CDR3, the DNA is TGTGCCAGCAGCTTATCCTCGAACACCGGGGAGCTGTTTTTT. Its protein product is CASSLSSNTGELFF.

In its sample, this clone was seen a few times. This chain joins TRBV6-5 and TRBJ1-6; a weak D match, TRBD1 (6 bases). Germline CDR1 is MNHEY and CDR2 is SVGAGI. The germline V and J ends were trimmed by 6 bases and 5 bases, with 14 bases remaining between them. This CDR3 has 15 residues. The CDR3 DNA is TGTGCCAGCAGAGCCGGGACACCCAATAATTCACCCCTCCACTTT. Protein: CASRAGTPNNSPLHF.

Only a few counts were recorded for this clone. J is TRBJ2-1 and V is TRBV7-8; 7 bases fit TRBD1. This CDR3 contains 14 residues. Unmatched junction bases numbered 5, after V lost 5 bases and J lost 4 bases. Germline V gene data show CDR1 as SGHVS and CDR2 as FQNEAQ. The CDR3 coding sequence is TGTGCCAGCAGCCCTCCGGGACAGTACAATGAGCAGTTCTTC. This sequence encodes CASSPPGQYNEQFF. The full variable domain, in which reference TRBV7-8 and TRBJ2-1 provide the parts outside the CDR3, is GAGVSQSPRYKVAKRGQDVALRCDPISGHVSLFWYQQALGQGPEFLTYFQNEAQLDKSGLPSDRFFAERPEGSVSTLKIQRTQQEDSAVYLCASSPPGQYNEQFFGPGTRLTVL.

This clone was detected a few times. The rearrangement links TRBV5-1 to TRBJ1-1; D may be TRBD1 (5 bases). Trimming shortened V by 1 base and J by 5 bases, and 21 bases separated the two germline ends. CDR1 and CDR2 (germline): SGHRS, YFSETQ. This CDR3 contains 17 residues. The CDR3 reads CASSLIRGFGRGTEAFF. The CDR3 nucleotides read TGCGCCAGCAGCTTGATTAGGGGTTTCGGGCGAGGAACTGAAGCTTTCTTT.

The chain uses TRBV25-1 and TRBJ1-6; 8 positions agree with TRBD1. The CDR3 is 16 residues long. V was pared by 3 bases and J by 9 bases, with 10 bases of the junction left unmatched. Germline V gene data show CDR1 as MGHDK and CDR2 as SYGVNS. The CDR3 region is CASSDHQTGVRSPLHF. In DNA, the CDR3 is TGTGCCAGCAGTGACCACCAGACAGGGGTTCGTTCACCCCTCCACTTT.

The chain uses TRBV14 and TRBJ2-1; 10 nucleotides line up with TRBD2. CDR1 is SGHDN and CDR2 is FVKESK in the germline V gene. The CDR3 totals 16 residues. Trimming at V came to 3 bases and at J to 3 bases, leaving 5 bases not matched to a gene. As DNA, the CDR3 is TGTGCCAGCAGCCATTATGCTAGCGGGGGCTACAATGAGCAGTTCTTC. Translating gives CASSHYASGGYNEQFF.

V gene TRBV5-4 combines with J gene TRBJ1-1; D perhaps matches TRBD1 (6 bases). Trimming pared 4 bases from V and 1 base from J, leaving 11 bases between. Per germline, CDR1 SGHNT and CDR2 YYREEE (reference sequence). The CDR3 is made up of 14 amino acids. The chain's CDR3 is CASSQSTGNTEAFF. The CDR3 nucleotides read TGTGCCAGCAGCCAGTCGACAGGGAACACTGAAGCTTTCTTT.

This clone turned up a few times. V usage is TRBV5-6 and J usage is TRBJ2-3; 9 nucleotides line up with TRBD1. The CDR3 runs 16 residues. After removal of 3 bases from V and 4 bases from J, the junction contained 9 bases not matched to a gene. Germline V gene data show CDR1 as SGHDT and CDR2 as YYEEEE. The DNA of the CDR3 is TGTGCCAGCAGCTCTCCGGGACAGGGAGGCCCAGATACGCAGTATTTT. This gives the protein CASSSPGQGGPDTQYF.

The V and J genes are TRBV29-1 and TRBJ2-1, with D possibly matching TRBD2 (5 bases). The germline V and J ends were trimmed by 2 bases and 0 bases, with 14 bases remaining between them. This CDR3 contains 16 residues. Per the germline V gene, CDR1 is SQVTM and CDR2 is ANQGSEA. This CDR3 is CSVESGLASSYNEQFF. The CDR3 nucleotides read TGCAGCGTTGAAAGCGGCCTCGCGAGCTCCTACAATGAGCAGTTCTTC.

The chain's CDR3 is CASSVSAVGENEQFF. Written as DNA, the CDR3 is TGTGCCAGCAGTGTTTCAGCGGTGGGAGAAAATGAGCAGTTCTTC. The J gene is TRBJ2-1, the V gene TRBV2; the D gene is possibly TRBD2 (5 bases). CDR1 and CDR2 (germline): SNHLY, FYNNEI. Trimming left V 4 bases short and J 7 bases short, with 17 bases between. The CDR3 sequence is 15 residues long.

This clone was found a few times. The chain uses TRBV4-2 and TRBJ2-3, with a possible D match to TRBD2 (7 bases). The CDR3 has 17 amino acids. Trimming shortened V by 3 bases and J by 2 bases, and 18 bases separated the two germline ends. The germline CDR1 and CDR2 sequences are LGHNA and YNFKEQ. The CDR3 loop reads CASSHLQGGEPTDTQYF. CDR3 DNA sequence: TGTGCCAGCAGCCATCTCCAAGGGGGGGAGCCCACAGATACGCAGTATTTT.

This clone was seen more than once but under ten times. The gene calls are TRBV18 and TRBJ1-1; 7 positions match TRBD1. V was clipped by 6 bases and J by 1 base; unmatched bases: 8. Germline assignment: CDR1 KGHSH and CDR2 LQKENI. This CDR3 comprises 15 residues. The CDR3, as DNA: TGTGCCAGCTCCCCTCCGGGACAGCGGAACACTGAAGCTTTCTTT. Translating gives CASSPPGQRNTEAFF.

This clone has more than one count but fewer than ten. The rearrangement uses TRBV2 and TRBJ1-5, with TRBD1 as a possible D gene (6 bases). Germline V gene data show CDR1 as SNHLY and CDR2 as FYNNEI. V gave up 2 bases and J gave up 5 bases, with 10 bases separating them. There are 14 residues in the CDR3. The CDR3 is CASSEQGNHQPQHF. Here the CDR3 DNA reads TGTGCCAGCAGTGAACAGGGGAACCATCAGCCCCAGCATTTT.

Remarks on this clone: This same CDR3 is encoded by further DNA sequences in the sample. The CDR3 region is CASSLGQGTYNEQFF. The CDR3 nucleotides are TGTGCCAGCAGCTTGGGGCAGGGAACCTACAATGAGCAGTTCTTC. The gene calls are TRBV5-8 and TRBJ2-1, with D possibly being TRBD1 (5 bases). Germline V lookup: CDR1 SGHTS, CDR2 YDEGEE. V was pared by 0 bases and J by 2 bases, with 9 bases between. This CDR3 is built from 15 residues. The full variable domain, its missing parts supplied by reference TRBV5-8 and TRBJ2-1, is EAGVTQSPTHLIKTRGQQATLRCSPISGHTSVYWYQQALGLGLQFLLWYDEGEERNRGNFPPRFSGRQFPNYSSELNVNALELEDSALYLCASSLGQGTYNEQFFGPGTRLTVL.

The chain is built from TRBV19 and TRBJ2-7, with a possible D match to TRBD2 (6 bases). Germline assignment: CDR1 LNHDA and CDR2 SQIVND (reference sequence). V was clipped by 6 bases and J by 3 bases, with 12 bases between them. The CDR3 is made up of 13 amino acids. The CDR3 DNA sequence: TGTGCCAGTAGACCACCCGGGGGCTACGAGCAGTACTTC. Amino acids: CASRPPGGYEQYF.

The chain employs TRBV13 and TRBJ1-4; TRBD1 is a possible D gene (6 bases). The V and J ends lost 6 bases and 4 bases respectively, with 12 bases between them. The CDR3 covers 14 residues. CDR1 is PRHDT and CDR2 is FYEKMQ in the germline V gene (reference sequence). The CDR3 loop reads CASRGWDINEKLFF. CDR3 DNA sequence: TGTGCCAGCAGGGGATGGGACATTAATGAAAAACTGTTTTTT.

The chain carries TRBV7-2 and TRBJ2-7, with 7 nucleotides matching TRBD2. The length of the CDR3 is 15 residues. V trimming: 3 bases; J trimming: 1 base; junction bases outside the gene matches: 6. Germline V CDR1 and CDR2: SGHTA, FQGNSA. CDR3 nucleotide sequence: TGTGCCAGCAGCTTGGGTGGCGGGGGATCCTACGAGCAGTACTTC. Protein sequence: CASSLGGGGSYEQYF.

Only a few counts were recorded for this clone. This chain uses TRBV19 with TRBJ2-7, with a tentative D call TRBD1 (5 bases). Germline V CDR1 and CDR2: LNHDA, SQIVND (reference sequence). V gave up 1 base and J gave up 5 bases, with 9 bases separating them. The length of the CDR3 is 13 residues. The DNA of the CDR3 is TGTGCCAGTAGTATAGTAAGGGGAAACGAGCAGTACTTC. The encoded protein is CASSIVRGNEQYF.

The chain carries TRBV19 and TRBJ1-6, with 8 bases lining up with TRBD1. Unmatched junction bases numbered 6, after V lost 5 bases and J lost 9 bases. CDR1 is LNHDA and CDR2 is SQIVND in the germline V gene (reference sequence). The CDR3 runs to 14 residues. CDR3 sequence: CASSLTGVGSPLHF. CDR3 in DNA: TGTGCCAGTAGTTTGACAGGGGTGGGTTCACCCCTCCACTTT. The full variable domain, completed using reference TRBV19 and TRBJ1-6, is DGGITQSPKYLFRKEGQNVTLSCEQNLNHDAMYWYRQDPGQGLRLIYYSQIVNDFQKGDIAEGYSVSREKKESFPLTVTSAQKNPTAFYLCASSLTGVGSPLHFGNGTRLTVT.

The J gene is TRBJ2-7, the V gene TRBV4-1; D is unclear. The germline gives CDR1 MGHRA, CDR2 YSYEKL. This CDR3 has 15 amino acids. The V end was cut by 0 bases, the J end by 3 bases, with 12 bases between. As DNA, the CDR3 is TGCGCCAGCAGCCAAGAAGTTGGCTTTTTCTACGAGCAGTACTTC. As protein: CASSQEVGFFYEQYF.

The gene calls are TRBV6-5 and TRBJ1-2, with unresolved D. The germline V gene encodes CDR1 MNHEY and CDR2 SVGAGI. V lost 5 bases and J 4 bases, leaving 11 bases between the germline ends. The CDR3 length is 13 residues. The CDR3: CASSAPPGYGYTF. Written as DNA, the CDR3 is TGTGCCAGCAGTGCCCCGCCCGGCTATGGCTACACCTTC.